This TCR beta chain originates from a study of T-cell memory formation after mild COVID-19. The wider study: TCR clusters largely stayed donor specific.

Looked up from germline, CDR1 is SGHAT and CDR2 is FQNNGV. CDR3 size: 18 residues. TCR alpha and TCR beta cDNA libraries carrying sample barcodes and UMIs came from 5'RACE with constant-segment primers. TCRdb used MiXCR to reprocess the 5' RACE reads, holding one entry per CDR3 protein. The table includes 90,000 to 130,000 distinct CDR3 sequences, roughly a sixth detected once. As regards this clonotype: Its antigen is not identified. The junction departs from germline at one end; a sequencing error may be responsible.

Points from the study as a whole: Memory from before infection featured some responding clones, which suggests cross-reactive memory joined.

The TCR sequence derives from a man aged 18 to 29 who had mild COVID-19 (a few samples of this study predate the infection). Cell type and time point are not known. The chain links TRBV11-2 to TRBJ2-2; the D is unclear. The sequenced sample was PBMCs or a T cell subset sorted from them (not recorded which). CDR3 protein: CASRHIKGHLPKTGELFF. CDR3 nucleotides: TGTGCCAGCAGACACATTAAAGGCCACTTACCGAAAACCGGGGAGCTGTTTTTT.